Below, 24 T cell receptor beta chains from the same sample are listed, as sequenced in a study of cytomegalovirus exposure and HLA in healthy donors. Profiled with immunoSEQ multiplex PCR; TCRdb holds only in-frame clones, not every one. This table holds more than 300,000 clones, roughly 88% found once. Sequencing was done on a sample of PBMCs. Source of these receptors: a woman aged 18-29 years in good health and CMV-seronegative.

The V and J genes are TRBV7-2 and TRBJ2-7; TRBD1 is a possible D gene (5 bases). This CDR3 region has 13 residues. Germline V lookup: CDR1 SGHTA, CDR2 FQGNSA. Trimming removed 6 bases at V and 7 bases at J, with 16 bases between. In nucleotides, the CDR3 is TGTGCCAGCAGTGCAGGGCCCACGGATGAGCAGTACTTC. Amino acids: CASSAGPTDEQYF. The whole variable domain, filled in from reference TRBV7-2 and TRBJ2-7, reads GAGVSQSPSNKVTEKGKDVELRCDPISGHTALYWYRQSLGQGLEFLIYFQGNSAPDKSGLPSDRFSAERTGGSVSTLTIQRTQQEDSAVYLCASSAGPTDEQYFGPGTRLTVT.

V gene TRBV18 combines with J gene TRBJ1-5, with a tentative D call TRBD1 (6 bases). V gave up 3 bases and J gave up 4 bases, with 10 bases separating them. Germline V gene lookup returns CDR1 KGHSH and CDR2 LQKENI. The CDR3 totals 14 residues. The CDR3 sequence: CASSPSQGNQPQHF. The CDR3 bases are TGTGCCAGCTCACCCAGCCAGGGGAATCAGCCCCAGCATTTT.

In DNA form, the CDR3 reads TGCGCCAGCAGCCAGACGGACAGGGGTGACTACGAGCAGTACTTC. Translation: CASSQTDRGDYEQYF. The chain uses TRBV4-1 and TRBJ2-7; 9 bases are shared with TRBD1. Trimming at V came to 3 bases and at J to 3 bases, leaving 6 bases not matched to a gene. CDR3 length equals 15 residues. CDR1 is MGHRA and CDR2 is YSYEKL in the germline V gene.

The V gene is TRBV11-2, the J gene TRBJ2-7; TRBD2 might be the D (5 bases). Germline values: CDR1 SGHAT, CDR2 FQNNGV. The CDR3 is 15 amino acids. Trimming shortened V by 1 base and J by 2 bases, and 12 bases separated the two germline ends. CDR3 region: CASSLAGSGAYEQYF. In nucleotides, the CDR3 is TGTGCCAGCAGCTTAGCGGGCTCCGGGGCCTACGAGCAGTACTTC.

This sequence joins TRBV28 and TRBJ2-7; D is unclear. In germline, CDR1 is MDHEN, CDR2 SYDVKM. V was pared by 1 base and J by 3 bases, with 10 bases between. The CDR3 runs to 14 residues. This CDR3 is CASSLFAEYYEQYF. CDR3 coding DNA: TGTGCCAGCAGTTTATTTGCAGAATACTACGAGCAGTACTTC.

This chain joins TRBV5-4 and TRBJ2-5; 7 nucleotides match TRBD2. Unmatched junction bases numbered 2, after V lost 2 bases and J lost 4 bases. Per germline, CDR1 SGHNT and CDR2 YYREEE (reference sequence). This CDR3 is 13 amino acids long. The CDR3 nucleotides are TGTGCCAGCAGCTTAGCGGGAAGAGAGACCCAGTACTTC. This gives the protein CASSLAGRETQYF.

The chain recombines TRBV5-1 with TRBJ1-3; a weak D match, TRBD1 (6 bases). This CDR3 has 13 residues. In germline, CDR1 is SGHRS, CDR2 YFSETQ. Trimming removed 2 bases at V and 6 bases at J, with 9 bases between. The CDR3: CASSLQGENTIYF. The CDR3 DNA follows: TGCGCCAGCAGCTTACAGGGAGAAAACACCATATATTTT. Complete variable domain (other parts from reference TRBV5-1 and TRBJ1-3): KAGVTQTPRYLIKTRGQQVTLSCSPISGHRSVSWYQQTPGQGLQFLFEYFSETQRNKGNFPGRFSGRQFSNSRSEMNVSTLELGDSALYLCASSLQGENTIYFGEGSWLTVV.

The chain carries TRBV29-1 and TRBJ2-5; 8 bases are a match to TRBD1. Germline V CDR1 and CDR2: SQVTM, ANQGSEA. V was pared by 6 bases and J by 1 base, with 10 bases of the junction left unmatched. The CDR3 sequence is 15 residues long. Written as DNA, the CDR3 is TGCAGCGTCGTTGTCGGCAGGGGGCCCCAAGAGACCCAGTACTTC. Translated: CSVVVGRGPQETQYF.

This clone came up once. The genes are TRBV28 and TRBJ1-5, with 10 bases lining up with TRBD1. Germline CDR1 MDHEN, CDR2 SYDVKM. The CDR3 is made up of 16 amino acids. The junction had 10 bases not matched to a gene; V was cut back by 8 bases and J by 3 bases. The CDR3 nucleotides are TGTGCCAGCGAGGGACCGGGACAGGGGCTCAATCAGCCCCAGCATTTT. It encodes CASEGPGQGLNQPQHF.

The V call is TRBV7-6, the J call TRBJ2-1, with 8 bases fitting TRBD2. V trimming: 4 bases; J trimming: 4 bases; junction bases outside the gene matches: 9. CDR3 length: 16 amino acids. Germline CDR1 and CDR2: SGHVS and FNYEAQ. The CDR3 DNA sequence: TGTGCCAGCAGCTCGCAGTCTAGCGGGCTATACAATGAGCAGTTCTTC. Encoded protein: CASSSQSSGLYNEQFF.

V is TRBV11-2 and J is TRBJ2-5; 12 positions match TRBD1. The V and J ends lost 3 bases and 1 base, in that order; junction bases with no gene match: 3. Germline-derived CDR1 and CDR2 are SGHAT and FQNNGV. This CDR3 has 16 amino acids. The CDR3 region is CASSFGTGGSQETQYF. The CDR3 DNA reads TGTGCCAGCAGCTTTGGGACAGGGGGCAGCCAAGAGACCCAGTACTTC.

V and J are TRBV4-3 and TRBJ2-2; perhaps TRBD1 as D (6 bases). V was shortened by 1 base and J by 4 bases, with 10 bases between the two germline ends. The germline V gene has CDR1 LGHNA and CDR2 YSLEER. This CDR3 is 15 amino acids long. The CDR3 reads CASSQGEGGTGELFF. For the CDR3, the DNA is TGCGCCAGCAGCCAAGGGGAAGGGGGCACCGGGGAGCTGTTTTTT.

This clone came up once. The same CDR3 can be traced to other DNA sequences in this sample. The chain carries TRBV5-6 and TRBJ2-1; TRBD2 matches 11 bases. The ends lost 4 bases at V and 6 bases at J; junction bases unmatched: 0. The CDR3 is 13 residues long. Germline lookup yields CDR1 SGHDT and CDR2 YYEEEE. The CDR3 DNA reads TGTGCCAGCAGCCTAGCGGGGGGCAATGAGCAGTTCTTC. Its protein product is CASSLAGGNEQFF.

CDR3 protein: CASSMPPGSGRLIQYF. The CDR3 DNA reads TGTGCCAGTAGTATGCCCCCCGGAAGCGGGAGGCTCATTCAGTACTTC. The genes are TRBV19 and TRBJ2-4; TRBD2 matches 9 bases. Germline V CDR1 and CDR2: LNHDA, SQIVND (reference sequence). The CDR3 runs to 16 residues. Trimming removed 3 bases from V and 9 bases from J; junction bases left unmatched: 12.

This clone was found once. The chain combines TRBV11-2 with TRBJ2-7; 13 nucleotides agree with TRBD2. Germline CDR1 and CDR2: SGHAT and FQNNGV. The CDR3 runs 18 residues. After removal of 3 bases from V and 2 bases from J, the junction contained 10 bases not matched to a gene. Here the CDR3 reads CASSFRTSGSLRAYEQYF. The CDR3 DNA sequence: TGTGCCAGCAGCTTCCGGACTAGCGGGAGTCTGCGTGCCTACGAGCAGTACTTC.

The chain links TRBV5-6 to TRBJ1-1, with 8 bases fitting TRBD1. The V gene's germline CDR1 is SGHDT and CDR2 YYEEEE. The CDR3 loop spans 15 amino acids. V trimming: 5 bases; J trimming: 1 base; junction bases outside the gene matches: 7. The CDR3 region is CASRRQGRWNTEAFF. Written as DNA, the CDR3 is TGTGCCAGCAGACGACAGGGGCGGTGGAACACTGAAGCTTTCTTT.

The V and J genes are TRBV28 and TRBJ2-1, with 8 bases identical to TRBD2. Trimming took 8 bases from V and 3 from J; bases not matched to a gene: 6. Germline V gene lookup returns CDR1 MDHEN and CDR2 SYDVKM. This CDR3 region has 14 residues. In nucleotides, the CDR3 is TGTGCCAGCGATACTAGCGGAGACTACAATGAGCAGTTCTTC. It yields the protein CASDTSGDYNEQFF.

This chain joins TRBV6-1 and TRBJ1-5, with TRBD1 identical over 7 bases. This CDR3 contains 11 residues. Germline CDR1 is MNHNS and CDR2 is SASEGT. V lost 11 bases and J lost 10; bases outside the gene matches: 8. CDR3 bases: TGTGCCGGGGGCCAGGGGGGTCCCCAGCATTTT. Residues: CAGGQGGPQHF.

The genes are TRBV5-6 and TRBJ1-2; the D gene is possibly TRBD1 (6 bases). Trimming took off 5 bases at V and 3 bases at J, with 14 bases between the two ends. Per the germline V gene, CDR1 is SGHDT and CDR2 is YYEEEE. This CDR3 spans 14 amino acids. The CDR3 region is CASRHRDRYYGYTF. CDR3 nucleotide sequence: TGTGCCAGCAGACATCGCGACAGGTACTATGGCTACACCTTC.

The chain carries TRBV25-1 and TRBJ2-7; 13 bases match TRBD2. CDR3 length: 14 residues. Germline V gives CDR1 MGHDK, CDR2 SYGVNS. Trimming at V came to 6 bases and at J to 3 bases, leaving 2 bases not matched to a gene. The CDR3 nucleotides read TGTGCCAGCAGGTGGACTAGCGGGAGCTACGAGCAGTACTTC. The encoded protein is CASRWTSGSYEQYF.

This clone was observed once. The CDR3 nucleotides read TGCAGCGTTGAAGGCACCTCCAACTGGAGCGACGGGCAGTACTTC. The encoded protein is CSVEGTSNWSDGQYF. The rearrangement joins TRBV29-1 to TRBJ2-7, with D hard to call. Trimming stripped 1 base from V and 9 bases from J, with 22 bases between. Looked up from germline, CDR1 is SQVTM and CDR2 is ANQGSEA. CDR3 length equals 15 residues.

This clone appeared a few times. The chain employs TRBV10-3 and TRBJ1-3, with D maybe TRBD1 (6 bases). The V end was cut by 2 bases, the J end by 0 bases, with 11 bases between. CDR1 is ENHRY and CDR2 is SYGVKD in the germline V gene. CDR3 size: 16 residues. The CDR3 DNA reads TGTGCCATCAGTGAGGGGGGCAGACTCTCTGGAAACACCATATATTTT. Translated: CAISEGGRLSGNTIYF.

The V gene is TRBV19, the J gene TRBJ2-2; D call uncertain. Trimming removed 1 base at V and 1 base at J, with 7 bases between. The germline V gene has CDR1 LNHDA and CDR2 SQIVND (reference sequence). The CDR3 consists of 15 residues. The CDR3 spells CASSIGSENTGELFF. The CDR3 coding sequence is TGTGCCAGTAGTATAGGTTCAGAGAACACCGGGGAGCTGTTTTTT.

The chain carries TRBV5-1 and TRBJ2-3, with D possibly being TRBD1 (6 bases). V was shortened by 0 bases and J by 3 bases, with 11 bases between the two germline ends. Germline loops: CDR1 SGHRS, CDR2 YFSETQ. This CDR3 has 15 residues. This CDR3 is CASSLEGVGTDTQYF. The CDR3 DNA is TGCGCCAGCAGCTTGGAGGGGGTAGGGACAGATACGCAGTATTTT. The entire variable domain, with the rest obtained from reference TRBV5-1 and TRBJ2-3, is as follows: KAGVTQTPRYLIKTRGQQVTLSCSPISGHRSVSWYQQTPGQGLQFLFEYFSETQRNKGNFPGRFSGRQFSNSRSEMNVSTLELGDSALYLCASSLEGVGTDTQYFGPGTRLTVL.